This TCR beta chain appears in the sequencing data of a study of blood T cell repertoires in COVID-19. Study at large: Researchers got acute and convalescent COVID-19 samples from the United States, Italy and Spain. Sources were T cells, B-cell-depleted T cells, or PBMCs; the material itself was cDNA or gDNA.

Per the study methods: The authors estimated nucleated cell counts from reference gene primer amplification. Libraries were prepared by immunoSEQ multiplex PCR; TCRdb keeps only in-frame clonotypes and omits some of them. That table furnishes V, J and clone size, whereas the DNA furnished D and trimming. The sample holds some 78,000 clones, 65% to 85% seen once. CDR1 LGHDT and CDR2 YNNKEL come from the germline V gene (reference sequence). The V end lost 2 bases, the J end lost 4 bases, and 18 bases lay between the germline ends. The CDR3 is made up of 17 amino acids. The chain employs TRBV3-1 (or the pseudogene TRBV3-2) and TRBJ2-1; D not resolved. The sample comprised peripheral blood. This sequence originates from a middle-aged man with acute or convalescent COVID-19. For the CDR3, the DNA is TGTGCCAGCAGCCAAAGCGTGGTGGCTACGGCTTACAATGAGCAGTTCTTC. Translation: CASSQSVVATAYNEQFF.